A selection of T cell receptor beta chains follows, all from one sample in a study of OX40 agonist ivuxolimab in advanced cancers. Here immunoSEQ multiplex PCR was the method, and the copy in TCRdb shows in-frame clones only, minus some. This sample has some 35,000 clones, with more than 60% found just once. The sequences come from CD4+ or CD8+ T cells sorted from blood, collected in a trial of the OX40 agonist ivuxolimab. The receptors originated from an adult with an advanced solid tumor such as melanoma, head and neck, liver or kidney cancer. The CDR3 runs from the conserved cysteine through the conserved F or W. A D gene is named only where the DNA matches it firmly. Not all rows give a size; the values are once, few, many and, for expanded clones, a class.

j_call: TRBJ1-1
clone_size: NA
d_call: NA
v_call: TRBV6-5
cdr3_aa: CASSYSLGDTEAFF
cdr3_nt: TGTGCCAGCAGTTACTCGCTCGGGGACACTGAAGCTTTCTTT

j_call: TRBJ2-5
clone_size: NA
d_call: NA
v_call: TRBV6-6
cdr3_aa: CASSVGQRLRVQYF
cdr3_nt: TGTGCCAGCAGCGTAGGACAGCGCCTACGAGTGCAGTACTTC

j_call: TRBJ1-1
clone_size: NA
d_call: NA
v_call: TRBV19
cdr3_aa: CASQGSTEAFF
cdr3_nt: TGTGCCAGTCAGGGGAGCACTGAAGCTTTCTTT

j_call: TRBJ1-2
clone_size: NA
d_call: NA
v_call: TRBV14
cdr3_aa: CASSQDTISYGYTF
cdr3_nt: TGTGCCAGCAGCCAGGACACGATCAGCTATGGCTACACCTTC

j_call: TRBJ2-1
clone_size: NA
d_call: NA
v_call: TRBV18
cdr3_aa: CASSRTTGEDEQFF
cdr3_nt: TGTGCCAGCTCACGGACAACGGGAGAGGATGAGCAGTTCTTC

j_call: TRBJ1-6
clone_size: NA
d_call: NA
v_call: TRBV5-1
cdr3_aa: CASSRGENSPLHF
cdr3_nt: TGCGCCAGCAGTAGGGGCGAAAATTCACCCCTCCACTTT

j_call: TRBJ1-4
clone_size: NA
d_call: NA
v_call: TRBV6-5
cdr3_aa: CASSFKGGDKEKLFF
cdr3_nt: TGTGCCAGCAGTTTCAAGGGAGGGGATAAAGAAAAACTGTTTTTT

j_call: TRBJ1-3
clone_size: NA
d_call: NA
v_call: TRBV7-8
cdr3_aa: CASSLGGWNTIYF
cdr3_nt: TGTGCCAGCAGCTTAGGGGGCTGGAACACCATATATTTT

j_call: TRBJ2-1
clone_size: NA
d_call: TRBD1
v_call: TRBV7-3
cdr3_aa: CASSWGQGHYEQFF
cdr3_nt: TGTGCCAGCAGCTGGGGACAGGGGCACTATGAGCAGTTCTTC

j_call: TRBJ2-7
clone_size: NA
d_call: NA
v_call: TRBV10-3
cdr3_aa: CAISDYSSYEQYF
cdr3_nt: TGTGCCATCAGTGACTACAGCTCCTACGAGCAGTACTTC

j_call: TRBJ1-2
clone_size: NA
d_call: NA
v_call: TRBV7-8
cdr3_aa: CASSTGLGGYTF
cdr3_nt: TGTGCCAGCAGCACCGGCCTCGGGGGCTACACCTTC

j_call: TRBJ2-2
clone_size: NA
d_call: TRBD1
v_call: TRBV7-9
cdr3_aa: CASSPPLLRGPNTGELLF
cdr3_nt: TGTGCCAGCAGCCCCCCGTTATTAAGGGGGCCGAACACCGGGGAGCTGCTTTTT

j_call: TRBJ1-4
clone_size: few
d_call: TRBD1
v_call: TRBV19
cdr3_aa: CASRQGPREKLFF
cdr3_nt: TGTGCCAGTCGACAGGGTCCGCGTGAAAAACTGTTTTTT

j_call: TRBJ1-3
clone_size: NA
d_call: NA
v_call: TRBV6-4
cdr3_aa: CASSPQLSSGNTIYF
cdr3_nt: TGTGCCAGCAGTCCACAGTTGAGCTCTGGAAACACCATATATTTT

j_call: TRBJ2-1
clone_size: NA
d_call: NA
v_call: TRBV7-9
cdr3_aa: CASSLGIDYNEQFF
cdr3_nt: TGTGCCAGCAGCTTAGGGATCGACTACAATGAGCAGTTCTTC

j_call: TRBJ2-1
clone_size: NA
d_call: NA
v_call: TRBV5-6
cdr3_aa: CASSLGLVTHNEQFF
cdr3_nt: TGTGCCAGCAGCTTAGGGCTAGTAACTCACAATGAGCAGTTCTTC

j_call: TRBJ1-2
clone_size: NA
d_call: TRBD1
v_call: TRBV28
cdr3_aa: CASSPDRGGDYGYTF
cdr3_nt: TGTGCCAGCAGTCCGGACAGGGGAGGTGACTATGGCTACACCTTC

j_call: TRBJ1-2
clone_size: NA
d_call: TRBD1
v_call: TRBV7-9
cdr3_aa: CASRLWTGTGESGYTF
cdr3_nt: TGTGCCAGCAGACTGTGGACCGGGACAGGGGAAAGTGGCTACACCTTC

j_call: TRBJ1-1
clone_size: NA
d_call: TRBD1
v_call: TRBV15
cdr3_aa: CATTATGLYTEAFF
cdr3_nt: TGTGCCACCACCGCGACAGGGCTCTACACTGAAGCTTTCTTT

j_call: TRBJ1-6
clone_size: once
d_call: TRBD1
v_call: TRBV28
cdr3_aa: CASSWRDRHYSPLHF
cdr3_nt: TGTGCCAGCAGTTGGCGGGACAGGCACTATTCACCCCTCCACTTT

j_call: TRBJ1-6
clone_size: NA
d_call: NA
v_call: TRBV7-9
cdr3_aa: CASSLAPQALWGNNSPLHF
cdr3_nt: TGTGCCAGCAGCTTAGCTCCCCAGGCCCTCTGGGGGAATAATTCACCCCTCCACTTT

j_call: TRBJ2-1
clone_size: once
d_call: NA
v_call: TRBV4-1
cdr3_aa: CASTLNGISYNEQFF
cdr3_nt: TGCGCCAGCACACTTAACGGAATATCCTACAATGAGCAGTTCTTC

j_call: TRBJ2-3
clone_size: NA
d_call: NA
v_call: TRBV5-4
cdr3_aa: CASSPPGSRADTQYF
cdr3_nt: TGTGCCAGCAGCCCTCCCGGGAGTCGGGCAGATACGCAGTATTTT

j_call: TRBJ1-5
clone_size: NA
d_call: NA
v_call: TRBV7-9
cdr3_aa: CASSLSGNQPQHF
cdr3_nt: TGTGCCAGCAGCTTATCTGGCAATCAGCCCCAGCATTTT

j_call: TRBJ1-6
clone_size: NA
d_call: TRBD1
v_call: TRBV6-1
cdr3_aa: CASSERSGGTPGSPLHF
cdr3_nt: TGTGCCAGCAGTGAAAGGTCAGGGGGCACCCCAGGTTCACCCCTCCACTTT

j_call: TRBJ2-5
clone_size: NA
d_call: NA
v_call: TRBV7-8
cdr3_aa: CASSTGGETQYF
cdr3_nt: TGTGCCAGCAGCACGGGTGGGGAGACCCAGTACTTC

j_call: TRBJ2-2
clone_size: NA
d_call: TRBD1
v_call: TRBV29-1
cdr3_aa: CSVVTTGNAGELFF
cdr3_nt: TGCAGCGTCGTTACGACAGGGAACGCCGGGGAGCTGTTTTTT

j_call: TRBJ2-5
clone_size: NA
d_call: TRBD2
v_call: TRBV7-6
cdr3_aa: CASSLLAGRETQYF
cdr3_nt: TGTGCCAGCAGCTTACTAGCGGGACGAGAGACCCAGTACTTC

j_call: TRBJ1-4
clone_size: NA
d_call: NA
v_call: TRBV6-1
cdr3_aa: CASSERVGRRSNEKLFF
cdr3_nt: TGTGCCAGCAGTGAAAGGGTGGGGCGCAGGTCGAATGAAAAACTGTTTTTT

j_call: TRBJ1-5
clone_size: NA
d_call: TRBD1
v_call: TRBV2
cdr3_aa: CASGTGMGQPQHF
cdr3_nt: TGTGCCAGCGGGACAGGGATGGGTCAGCCCCAGCATTTT

j_call: TRBJ2-2
clone_size: NA
d_call: NA
v_call: TRBV2
cdr3_aa: CASTRVAANTGELFF
cdr3_nt: TGTGCCAGCACTAGGGTAGCGGCGAACACCGGGGAGCTGTTTTTT

j_call: TRBJ2-3
clone_size: NA
d_call: TRBD2
v_call: TRBV9
cdr3_aa: CASSVEAGVGDTQYF
cdr3_nt: TGTGCCAGCAGCGTAGAGGCGGGAGTAGGGGATACGCAGTATTTT

j_call: TRBJ2-1
clone_size: NA
d_call: TRBD1
v_call: TRBV19
cdr3_aa: CASSTTGYNEQFF
cdr3_nt: TGTGCCAGTAGTACGACAGGGTACAATGAGCAGTTCTTC

j_call: TRBJ1-1
clone_size: NA
d_call: TRBD1
v_call: TRBV6-1
cdr3_aa: CASSERQGAEAFF
cdr3_nt: TGTGCCAGCAGTGAAAGACAGGGGGCCGAAGCTTTCTTT

j_call: TRBJ2-2
clone_size: once
d_call: TRBD1
v_call: TRBV15
cdr3_aa: CATSTHRGLGELFF
cdr3_nt: TGTGCCACCAGCACCCATAGGGGGCTCGGGGAGCTGTTTTTT

j_call: TRBJ2-1
clone_size: NA
d_call: TRBD2
v_call: TRBV4-1
cdr3_aa: CASSQASGTRSYNEQFF
cdr3_nt: TGCGCCAGCAGCCAGGCATCCGGGACTAGGAGTTACAATGAGCAGTTCTTC

j_call: TRBJ1-5
clone_size: few
d_call: NA
v_call: TRBV28
cdr3_aa: CASSSIPQPQHF
cdr3_nt: TGTGCCAGCAGTTCGATTCCTCAGCCCCAGCATTTT

j_call: TRBJ2-5
clone_size: NA
d_call: NA
v_call: TRBV29-1
cdr3_aa: CSVPEVVWGETQYF
cdr3_nt: TGCAGCGTGCCTGAGGTAGTTTGGGGGGAGACCCAGTACTTC

j_call: TRBJ2-1
clone_size: medium-sized
d_call: NA
v_call: TRBV7-8
cdr3_aa: CASSLRGLRETYNEQFF
cdr3_nt: TGTGCCAGCAGCTTAAGAGGCCTGCGGGAAACCTACAATGAGCAGTTCTTC

j_call: TRBJ1-4
clone_size: NA
d_call: NA
v_call: TRBV7-9
cdr3_aa: CASSVQTETNEKLFF
cdr3_nt: TGTGCCAGCAGCGTCCAGACAGAGACTAATGAAAAACTGTTTTTT

j_call: TRBJ2-3
clone_size: NA
d_call: TRBD2
v_call: TRBV29-1
cdr3_aa: CSVEEGLAGGRADTQYF
cdr3_nt: TGCAGCGTTGAAGAGGGACTAGCGGGGGGAAGGGCAGATACGCAGTATTTT

j_call: TRBJ2-7
clone_size: few
d_call: TRBD2
v_call: TRBV11-2
cdr3_aa: CASSLSRGGYEQYF
cdr3_nt: TGTGCCAGCAGCCTGTCCCGGGGGGGGTACGAGCAGTACTTC

j_call: TRBJ1-3
clone_size: NA
d_call: NA
v_call: TRBV6-5
cdr3_aa: CASSYGGNTIYF
cdr3_nt: TGTGCCAGCAGCTACGGTGGAAACACCATATATTTT

j_call: TRBJ2-5
clone_size: few
d_call: TRBD2
v_call: TRBV6-5
cdr3_aa: CASSSSGRGETQYF
cdr3_nt: TGTGCCAGCAGCTCTAGCGGGAGGGGGGAGACCCAGTACTTC

j_call: TRBJ2-2
clone_size: NA
d_call: TRBD2
v_call: TRBV6-1
cdr3_aa: CASSWTSTTGELFF
cdr3_nt: TGTGCCAGCAGCTGGACTAGCACCACCGGGGAGCTGTTTTTT

j_call: TRBJ2-3
clone_size: NA
d_call: TRBD1
v_call: TRBV10-3
cdr3_aa: CATRDRDADTQYF
cdr3_nt: TGTGCCACCCGGGACAGGGACGCAGATACGCAGTATTTT

j_call: TRBJ1-5
clone_size: NA
d_call: NA
v_call: TRBV11-3
cdr3_aa: CASSLEGQRASNQPQHF
cdr3_nt: TGTGCCAGCAGCTTAGAGGGGCAGCGGGCCAGCAATCAGCCCCAGCATTTT

j_call: TRBJ2-3
clone_size: NA
d_call: NA
v_call: TRBV5-1
cdr3_aa: CASRDSNTDTQYF
cdr3_nt: TGCGCCAGCAGAGACAGTAACACAGATACGCAGTATTTT

j_call: TRBJ2-7
clone_size: NA
d_call: NA
v_call: TRBV9
cdr3_aa: CASSVYGQGIAEQYF
cdr3_nt: TGTGCCAGCAGCGTATATGGTCAGGGAATCGCCGAGCAGTACTTC

j_call: TRBJ2-7
clone_size: few
d_call: TRBD2
v_call: TRBV5-6
cdr3_aa: CASSSDGGLAGAYEQYF
cdr3_nt: TGTGCCAGCAGCTCGGATGGAGGACTAGCGGGGGCCTACGAGCAGTACTTC

j_call: TRBJ2-5
clone_size: few
d_call: NA
v_call: TRBV7-3
cdr3_aa: CASSLSVGETQYF
cdr3_nt: TGTGCCAGCAGCTTAAGTGTGGGAGAGACCCAGTACTTC

j_call: TRBJ1-2
clone_size: NA
d_call: TRBD1
v_call: TRBV28
cdr3_aa: CASSSVRGQPRYGYTF
cdr3_nt: TGTGCCAGCAGTTCTGTCCGGGGACAGCCTCGATATGGCTACACCTTC

j_call: TRBJ2-1
clone_size: NA
d_call: NA
v_call: TRBV12-1
cdr3_aa: CASSLSDRGSSRYNEQFF
cdr3_nt: TGTGCCAGCAGCTTGTCGGACAGGGGGTCTAGCCGTTACAATGAGCAGTTCTTC

j_call: TRBJ1-2
clone_size: NA
d_call: NA
v_call: TRBV28
cdr3_aa: CASSSTYGYTF
cdr3_nt: TGTGCCAGCAGTTCCACCTATGGCTACACCTTC

j_call: TRBJ2-3
clone_size: once
d_call: TRBD2
v_call: TRBV5-1
cdr3_aa: CASSLEPSGTNTDTQYF
cdr3_nt: TGCGCCAGCAGCTTGGAACCTAGCGGGACTAACACAGATACGCAGTATTTT

j_call: TRBJ2-1
clone_size: NA
d_call: NA
v_call: TRBV20-1
cdr3_aa: CSALANEQFF
cdr3_nt: TGCAGTGCCCTAGCGAATGAGCAGTTCTTC

j_call: TRBJ2-5
clone_size: NA
d_call: NA
v_call: TRBV11-2
cdr3_aa: CASSPRTLQETQYF
cdr3_nt: TGTGCCAGCAGCCCCCGGACTCTCCAAGAGACCCAGTACTTC

j_call: TRBJ2-1
clone_size: NA
d_call: NA
v_call: TRBV18
cdr3_aa: CASSPSLMRTANNEQFF
cdr3_nt: TGTGCCAGCTCACCATCATTAATGCGGACAGCTAACAATGAGCAGTTCTTC

j_call: TRBJ2-5
clone_size: NA
d_call: TRBD2
v_call: TRBV7-6
cdr3_aa: CASSFFSGGETQYF
cdr3_nt: TGTGCCAGCAGTTTTTTCTCGGGGGGAGAGACCCAGTACTTC

j_call: TRBJ2-1
clone_size: once
d_call: NA
v_call: TRBV7-3
cdr3_aa: CASSGQGSSNEQFF
cdr3_nt: TGTGCCAGCAGCGGACAAGGATCGAGTAATGAGCAGTTCTTC